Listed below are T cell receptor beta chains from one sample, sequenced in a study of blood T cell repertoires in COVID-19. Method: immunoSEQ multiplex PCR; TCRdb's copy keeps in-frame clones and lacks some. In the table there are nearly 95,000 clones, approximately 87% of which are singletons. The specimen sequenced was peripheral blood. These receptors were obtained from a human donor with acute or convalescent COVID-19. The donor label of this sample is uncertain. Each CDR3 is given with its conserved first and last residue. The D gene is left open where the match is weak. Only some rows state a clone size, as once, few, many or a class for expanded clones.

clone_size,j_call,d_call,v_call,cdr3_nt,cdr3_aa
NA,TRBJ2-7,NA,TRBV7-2,TGTGCCAGCAGCTTAGGGCTAGCTGCGAGCTCCTACGAGCAGTACTTC,CASSLGLAASSYEQYF
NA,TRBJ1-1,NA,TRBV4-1,TGCGCCAGCAGCCAAGGGCATTTGAACACTGAAGCTTTCTTT,CASSQGHLNTEAFF
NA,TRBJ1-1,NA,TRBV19,TGTGCCAGTAGTATAGTTCCGGGAAGCACTGAAGCTTTCTTT,CASSIVPGSTEAFF
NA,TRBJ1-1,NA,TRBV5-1,TGCGCCAGCAGCACGCGAGCAGGGGACACTGAAGCTTTCTTT,CASSTRAGDTEAFF
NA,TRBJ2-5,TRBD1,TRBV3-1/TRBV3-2,TGTGCCAGCAGCCAAGGGACAGGGGGAGAGACCCAGTACTTC,CASSQGTGGETQYF
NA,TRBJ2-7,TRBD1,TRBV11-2,TGTGCCAGCAGCTCATCGGACAGGGAAGTTTACGAGCAGTACTTC,CASSSSDREVYEQYF
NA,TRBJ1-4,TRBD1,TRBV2,TGTGCCAGCAACGGACAGGGAACAAGGGGTGAAAAACTGTTTTTT,CASNGQGTRGEKLFF
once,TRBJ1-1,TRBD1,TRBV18,TGTGCCAGCTCACCCGACAGGGGAATGAACACTGAAGCTTTCTTT,CASSPDRGMNTEAFF
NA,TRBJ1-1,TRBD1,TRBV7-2,TGTGCCAGCAGCTTACGGGACAGGGCCGTTGAAGCTTTCTTT,CASSLRDRAVEAFF
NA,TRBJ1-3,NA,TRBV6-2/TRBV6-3,TGTGCCAGCAGCTCCGACAGGCGCAACACCATATATTTT,CASSSDRRNTIYF
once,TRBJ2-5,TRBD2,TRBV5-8,TGTGCCAGCAGCCCGGGGGGACCGTCTTTAGAGACCCAGTACTTC,CASSPGGPSLETQYF
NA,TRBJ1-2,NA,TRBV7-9,TGTGCCAGCAGCTTAGTAGGATCCGGCGGGTATGGCTACACCTTC,CASSLVGSGGYGYTF
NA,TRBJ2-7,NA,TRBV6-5,TGTGCCAGCAGTTACGGTACGGGTCCCTACGAGCAGTACTTC,CASSYGTGPYEQYF
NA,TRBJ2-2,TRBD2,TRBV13,TGTGCCAGCAGCTCAGGACTGGGGGGGGTCGCCGGGGAGCTGTTTTTT,CASSSGLGGVAGELFF
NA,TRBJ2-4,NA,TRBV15,TGTGCCACCAGCAGAGAAGGGGGGGCCATGAACATTCAGTACTTC,CATSREGGAMNIQYF
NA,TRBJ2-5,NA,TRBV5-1,TGCGCCAGCACAGGACGGGGGAGTCAAGAGACCCAGTACTTC,CASTGRGSQETQYF
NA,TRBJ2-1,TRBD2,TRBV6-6,TGTGCCAGCAGTTACCCGGGAGGCTTCCACAATGAGCAGTTCTTC,CASSYPGGFHNEQFF
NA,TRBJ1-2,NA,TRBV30,TGTGCCTGGAGTGTTCTTCAGGCAGGGGAGCGTCGTGGCTACACCTTC,CAWSVLQAGERRGYTF
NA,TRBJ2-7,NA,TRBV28,TGTGCCAGCAGACCCGTCCCCGGGGTGGAGGCTTCTGGTGAGCAGTACTTC,CASRPVPGVEASGEQYF
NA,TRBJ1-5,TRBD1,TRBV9,TGTGCCAGCAGCGGAGGGGGCGCAGGGGTCAATCAGCCCCAGCATTTT,CASSGGGAGVNQPQHF
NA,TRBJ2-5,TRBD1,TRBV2,TGTGCCAGCAGTAGGGACAGGGGACAAGAGACCCAGTACTTC,CASSRDRGQETQYF
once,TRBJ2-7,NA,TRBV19,TGTGCCAGTAGGAAACAGGGTGGAGAGTACGAGCAGTACTTC,CASRKQGGEYEQYF